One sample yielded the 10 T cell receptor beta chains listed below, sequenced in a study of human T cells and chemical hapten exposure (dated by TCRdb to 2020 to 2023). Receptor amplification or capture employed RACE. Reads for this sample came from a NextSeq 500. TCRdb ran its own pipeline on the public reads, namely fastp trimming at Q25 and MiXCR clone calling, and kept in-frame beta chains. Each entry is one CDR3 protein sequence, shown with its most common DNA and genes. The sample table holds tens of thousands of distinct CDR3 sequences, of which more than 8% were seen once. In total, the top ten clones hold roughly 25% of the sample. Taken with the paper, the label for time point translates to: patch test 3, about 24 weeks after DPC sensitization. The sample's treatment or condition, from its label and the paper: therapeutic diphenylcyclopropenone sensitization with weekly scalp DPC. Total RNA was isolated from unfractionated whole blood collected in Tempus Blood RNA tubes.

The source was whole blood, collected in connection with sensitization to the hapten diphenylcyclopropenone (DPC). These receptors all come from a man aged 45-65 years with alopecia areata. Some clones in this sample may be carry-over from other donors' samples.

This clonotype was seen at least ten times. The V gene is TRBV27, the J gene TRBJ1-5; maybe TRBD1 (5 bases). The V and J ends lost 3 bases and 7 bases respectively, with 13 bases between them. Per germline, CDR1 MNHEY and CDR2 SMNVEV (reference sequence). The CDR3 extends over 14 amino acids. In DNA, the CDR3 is TGTGCCAGCAGTTTGGCGGCAGGGTACCAGCCCCAGCATTTT. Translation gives CASSLAAGYQPQHF.

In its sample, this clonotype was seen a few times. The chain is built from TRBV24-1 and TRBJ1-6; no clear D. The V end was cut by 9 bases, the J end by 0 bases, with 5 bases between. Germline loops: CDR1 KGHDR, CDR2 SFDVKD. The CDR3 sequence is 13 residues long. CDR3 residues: CATSTSYNSPLHF. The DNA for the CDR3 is TGTGCCACCTCGACCTCCTATAATTCACCCCTCCACTTT.

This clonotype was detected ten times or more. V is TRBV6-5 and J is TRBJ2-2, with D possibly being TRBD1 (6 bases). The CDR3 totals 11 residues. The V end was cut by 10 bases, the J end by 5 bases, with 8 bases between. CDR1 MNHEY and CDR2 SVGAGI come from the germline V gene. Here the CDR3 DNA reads TGTGCCACTCAGGGGACCGGGGAGCTGTTTTTT. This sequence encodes CATQGTGELFF.

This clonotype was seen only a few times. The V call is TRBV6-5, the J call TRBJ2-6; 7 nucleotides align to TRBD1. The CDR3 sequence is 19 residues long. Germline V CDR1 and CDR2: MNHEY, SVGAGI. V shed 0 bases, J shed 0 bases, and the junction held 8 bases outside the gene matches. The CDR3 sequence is CASSYSRGRSYSGANVLTF. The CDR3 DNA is TGTGCCAGCAGTTACTCGAGGGGGCGGTCCTACTCTGGGGCCAACGTCCTGACTTTC.

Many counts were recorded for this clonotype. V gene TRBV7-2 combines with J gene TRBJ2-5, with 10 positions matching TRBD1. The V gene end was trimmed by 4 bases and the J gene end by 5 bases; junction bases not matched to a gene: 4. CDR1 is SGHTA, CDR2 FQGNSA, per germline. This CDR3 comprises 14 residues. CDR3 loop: CASSWDRGGETQYF. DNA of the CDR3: TGTGCCAGCAGCTGGGACAGGGGAGGGGAGACCCAGTACTTC.

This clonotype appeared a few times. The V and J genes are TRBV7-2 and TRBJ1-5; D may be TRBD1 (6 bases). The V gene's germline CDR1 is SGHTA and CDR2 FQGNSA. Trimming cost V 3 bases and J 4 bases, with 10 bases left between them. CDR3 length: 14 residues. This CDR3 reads CASSLRGSNQPQHF. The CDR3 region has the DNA TGTGCCAGCAGCTTGAGGGGGTCGAATCAGCCCCAGCATTTT.

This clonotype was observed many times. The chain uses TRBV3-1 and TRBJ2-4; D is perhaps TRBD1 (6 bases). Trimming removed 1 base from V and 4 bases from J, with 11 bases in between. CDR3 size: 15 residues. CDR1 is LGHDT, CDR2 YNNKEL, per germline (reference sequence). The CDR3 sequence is CASSQARGTKNIQYF. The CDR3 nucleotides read TGTGCCAGCAGCCAAGCCAGGGGCACTAAAAACATTCAGTACTTC. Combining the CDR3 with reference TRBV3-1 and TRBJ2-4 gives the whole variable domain DTAVSQTPKYLVTQMGNDKSIKCEQNLGHDTMYWYKQDSKKFLKIMFSYNNKELIINETVPNRFSPKSPDKAHLNLHINSLELGDSAVYFCASSQARGTKNIQYFGAGTRLSVL.

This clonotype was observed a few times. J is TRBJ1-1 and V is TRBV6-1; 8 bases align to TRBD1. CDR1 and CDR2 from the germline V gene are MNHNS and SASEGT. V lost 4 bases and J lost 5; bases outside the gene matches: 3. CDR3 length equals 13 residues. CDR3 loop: CASSGDRKTEAFF. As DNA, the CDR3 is TGTGCCAGCAGTGGGGACAGGAAAACTGAAGCTTTCTTT.

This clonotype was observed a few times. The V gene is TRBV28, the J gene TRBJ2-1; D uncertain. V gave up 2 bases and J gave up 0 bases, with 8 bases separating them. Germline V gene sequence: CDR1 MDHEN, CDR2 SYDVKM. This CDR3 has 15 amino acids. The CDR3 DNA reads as TGTGCCAGCAGTTTAAGGCAGAGCTCCTACAATGAGCAGTTCTTC. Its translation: CASSLRQSSYNEQFF. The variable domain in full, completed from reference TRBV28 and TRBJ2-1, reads DVKVTQSSRYLVKRTGEKVFLECVQDMDHENMFWYRQDPGLGLRLIYFSYDVKMKEKGDIPEGYSVSREKKERFSLILESASTNQTSMYLCASSLRQSSYNEQFFGPGTRLTVL.

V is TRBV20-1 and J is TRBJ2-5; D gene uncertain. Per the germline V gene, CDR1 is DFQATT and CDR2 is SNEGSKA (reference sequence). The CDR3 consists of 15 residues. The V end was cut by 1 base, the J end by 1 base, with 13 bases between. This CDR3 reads CSARAEPPRQETQYF. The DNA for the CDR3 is TGCAGTGCTAGAGCCGAACCACCGCGCCAAGAGACCCAGTACTTC.